This T cell receptor (beta chain) was recorded in a study of blood T cell repertoires in COVID-19. Everyone who took part was roughly 18 to 89 years old, and they came from 24 US areas. The study assigned cohorts using participant-reported clinical history. Source study methods: By means of reference gene primer amplification, nucleated cell counts were estimated. Repertoires were generated with immunoSEQ multiplex PCR, while TCRdb's copy carries only in-frame clones and drops some. V, J and clone size derive from that table, while D and trimming were established from the DNA sequence. The table records roughly 220,000 clones, about four fifths of them present only once. The CDR3 has 13 residues. The germline gives CDR1 LGHDT, CDR2 YNNKEL (reference sequence). Trimming removed 1 base from V and 4 bases from J, with 5 bases in between.

The receptor comes from a woman aged 40 to 49 with acute COVID-19. What was sequenced was PBMCs or T cells enriched from blood (not recorded which). The chain is built from TRBV3-1 (or the pseudogene TRBV3-2) and TRBJ1-3, with D uncertain. CDR3 in DNA: TGTGCCAGCAGCCAAGTAGAAGGAAACACCATATATTTT. It codes for CASSQVEGNTIYF.